One sample yielded the 25 T cell receptor beta chains listed below, sequenced in a study of T cell responses to AZD1222 COVID-19 vaccine. Assay used: immunoSEQ multiplex PCR; TCRdb lists only in-frame clones, some missing. The sample includes about 140,000 clones, just under 95% seen only once; the top ten take approximately 12%. The sequenced sample was peripheral blood, obtained after recovery from COVID-19. Receptors originate from an adult who had recovered from COVID-19.

This clone was seen just once. The rearrangement joins TRBV3-1 (or the pseudogene TRBV3-2) to TRBJ2-7; D is ambiguous. Germline-derived CDR1 and CDR2 are LGHDT and YNNKEL (reference sequence). V was pared by 0 bases and J by 3 bases, with 9 bases between. The CDR3 covers 14 residues. This CDR3 reads CASSQDSINYEQYF. As DNA, the CDR3 is TGTGCCAGCAGCCAAGATTCCATAAACTACGAGCAGTACTTC.

The chain carries TRBV9 and TRBJ1-1; 11 positions match TRBD1. The CDR3 is 13 residues long. The V segment lost 3 bases and the J segment 7 bases; nucleotides outside the gene matches: 2. Germline V gene data show CDR1 as SGDLS and CDR2 as YYNGEE. CDR3 sequence reads: CASSADRGREAFF. The CDR3 bases are TGTGCCAGCAGCGCGGACAGGGGGCGTGAAGCTTTCTTT.

This chain uses TRBV21-1 with TRBJ2-1; the table calls TRBD2, which could not be checked here. TRBV21-1 is a pseudogene locus. The length of the CDR3 is 16 residues. DNA of the CDR3: TGTGCCAGCAGCAAAGTGTTTGGGGGGGACGGTAATGAGCAGTTCTTC. It translates to CASSKVFGGDGNEQFF.

V gene TRBV28 combines with J gene TRBJ1-2; 9 bases line up with TRBD1. After removal of 2 bases from V and 8 bases from J, the junction contained 6 bases not matched to a gene. This CDR3 is built from 14 residues. From germline, CDR1 is MDHEN and CDR2 SYDVKM. CDR3 bases: TGTGCCAGCAGTTTAACCGGGACAGGGCCAGGCTACACCTTC. It yields the protein CASSLTGTGPGYTF.

The chain employs TRBV6-5 and TRBJ1-5; 9 bases fit TRBD1. The CDR3 consists of 14 residues. Trimming cost V 6 bases and J 7 bases; bases outside gene matches: 7. The germline V gene has CDR1 MNHEY and CDR2 SVGAGI. CDR3 nucleotides: TGTGCCAGCAGGGGGGGACAGGGACGGCAGCCCCAGCATTTT. As protein: CASRGGQGRQPQHF.

The chain uses TRBV7-9 and TRBJ2-4; 14 bases line up with TRBD2. Germline V gene data show CDR1 as SEHNR and CDR2 as FQNEAQ (reference sequence). With 5 bases clipped from V and 3 bases from J, the junction kept 6 bases outside the gene matches. The CDR3 covers 17 residues. Here the CDR3 reads CASSLGLAGGHKNIQYF. CDR3 DNA sequence: TGTGCCAGCAGCCTAGGACTAGCGGGAGGACACAAAAACATTCAGTACTTC.

As to this clone: One end of the junction varies from germline; a read error may be responsible. V and J are TRBV7-7 and TRBJ2-2, with a tentative D call TRBD1 (5 bases). Germline assignment: CDR1 SSHAT and CDR2 FNYEAQ (reference sequence). This CDR3 is 15 amino acids long. The DNA of the CDR3 is TGTGCTAGCAGCTCAGAGACAGTATACACCGGGGAGCTGTTTTTT. Translation gives CASSSETVYTGELFF.

The chain has TRBV7-9 and TRBJ2-5; the D gene is possibly TRBD2 (6 bases). V lost 0 bases and J 2 bases, leaving 13 bases between the germline ends. The CDR3 covers 16 residues. Germline CDR1 and CDR2: SEHNR and FQNEAQ (reference sequence). The CDR3 here is CASSLAGWGRQETQYF. As DNA, the CDR3 is TGTGCCAGCAGCTTAGCGGGGTGGGGGAGGCAAGAGACCCAGTACTTC.

V usage is TRBV28 and J usage is TRBJ2-7; weak D call: TRBD2 (6 bases). This CDR3 region has 18 residues. Germline V lookup: CDR1 MDHEN, CDR2 SYDVKM. Trimming shortened V by 4 bases and J by 3 bases, and 25 bases separated the two germline ends. The CDR3 sequence: CASSSYSHRGTGYYEQYF. CDR3 DNA: TGTGCCAGCAGTTCTTATTCACACCGCGGGACCGGATACTACGAGCAGTACTTC.

This chain uses TRBV19 with TRBJ2-1, with TRBD2 matching over 10 bases. The V and J ends lost 5 bases and 5 bases, in that order; junction bases with no gene match: 6. The CDR3 is 15 residues long. The germline V gene encodes CDR1 LNHDA and CDR2 SQIVND (reference sequence). CDR3 sequence reads: CASSDPGTSDNEQFF. The DNA of the CDR3 is TGTGCCAGTAGTGACCCCGGGACTAGCGACAATGAGCAGTTCTTC.

This CDR3 is CASIPSTGGVGGNTEAFF. The CDR3 region has the DNA TGTGCCAGCATACCTTCTACAGGGGGCGTCGGGGGGAACACTGAAGCTTTCTTT. The chain is built from TRBV28 and TRBJ1-1; 9 nucleotides line up with TRBD1. Germline lookup yields CDR1 MDHEN and CDR2 SYDVKM. The V gene end was trimmed by 7 bases and the J gene end by 1 base; junction bases not matched to a gene: 16. This CDR3 comprises 18 residues. The variable domain in full, with the rest retrieved from reference TRBV28 and TRBJ1-1, is DVKVTQSSRYLVKRTGEKVFLECVQDMDHENMFWYRQDPGLGLRLIYFSYDVKMKEKGDIPEGYSVSREKKERFSLILESASTNQTSMYLCASIPSTGGVGGNTEAFFGQGTRLTVV.

This sequence joins TRBV3-1 (or the pseudogene TRBV3-2) and TRBJ2-3; 8 bases agree with TRBD1. Germline trimming cut 0 bases from V and 5 bases from J; bases unmatched to any gene: 4. The CDR3 is made up of 15 amino acids. CDR1 LGHDT and CDR2 YNNKEL come from the germline V gene (reference sequence). In DNA, the CDR3 is TGTGCCAGCAGCCAAGAAACTACAGGGGGAGATACGCAGTATTTT. Translation: CASSQETTGGDTQYF.

The rearrangement uses TRBV27 and TRBJ1-2; a possible D gene is TRBD1 (5 bases). Deletions cut 3 bases from V and 4 bases from J, with 18 bases between. Germline V gene data show CDR1 as MNHEY and CDR2 as SMNVEV (reference sequence). The CDR3 covers 16 residues. CDR3 DNA: TGTGCCAGCAGTTTGGGGCCTCTCGACAAAGGCTATGGCTACACCTTC. Its protein product is CASSLGPLDKGYGYTF.

This clone showed up just a few times. The rearrangement uses TRBV4-2 and TRBJ2-7, with TRBD2 matching 7 bases. The length of the CDR3 is 16 residues. Germline V gene lookup returns CDR1 LGHNA and CDR2 YNFKEQ. V shed 2 bases, J shed 2 bases, and the junction held 9 bases outside the gene matches. For the CDR3, the DNA is TGTGCCAGCAGCCAAATCCACGGACTAGTCGCCTACGAGCAGTACTTC. Amino acid sequence: CASSQIHGLVAYEQYF.

The CDR3 spells CATSREAIANYGYTF. The CDR3 coding sequence is TGTGCCACCAGCAGAGAGGCCATAGCTAACTATGGCTACACCTTC. V and J are TRBV15 and TRBJ1-2, with no clear D. This CDR3 is built from 15 residues. V shed 0 bases and J shed 0 bases, with 8 bases lying between them. Germline V gene sequence: CDR1 LNHNV, CDR2 YYDKDF (reference sequence).

The rearrangement joins TRBV5-1 to TRBJ2-1, with 11 positions matching TRBD2. The germline V gene encodes CDR1 SGHRS and CDR2 YFSETQ. V lost 3 bases, J lost 0 bases, and 2 bases stayed unmatched. The CDR3 has 16 residues. The CDR3 DNA is TGCGCCAGCAGCTATACTAGCGGGAGCTCCTACAATGAGCAGTTCTTC. It encodes CASSYTSGSSYNEQFF.

This rearrangement joins TRBV19 to TRBJ2-3, with 10 positions matching TRBD2. Trimming removed 2 bases from V and 2 bases from J; junction bases left unmatched: 4. From germline, CDR1 is LNHDA and CDR2 SQIVND (reference sequence). The CDR3 covers 16 residues. The DNA of the CDR3 is TGTGCCAGTAGTATAACTAGCGGGGCTAACACAGATACGCAGTATTTT. Amino acids: CASSITSGANTDTQYF.

V usage is TRBV7-3 and J usage is TRBJ2-1; D remains ambiguous. V lost 5 bases and J lost 0, with 11 bases in between. In germline, CDR1 is SGHTA, CDR2 FQGTGA. The CDR3 runs to 15 residues. The CDR3 region has the DNA TGTGCCAGCAGCCTCGAGCTTAGCTCCTACAATGAGCAGTTCTTC. Protein sequence: CASSLELSSYNEQFF.

The chain recombines TRBV7-2 with TRBJ2-2; D unclear. Trimming shortened V by 5 bases and J by 1 base, and 17 bases separated the two germline ends. CDR1 SGHTA and CDR2 FQGNSA come from the germline V gene. The length of the CDR3 is 17 residues. The chain's CDR3 is CASSPGIRLKNTGELFF. The CDR3 DNA reads TGTGCCAGCAGCCCAGGAATCCGCCTTAAGAACACCGGGGAGCTGTTTTTT.

The chain has TRBV7-3 and TRBJ2-7; no definite D call. CDR3 length: 15 residues. The V gene lost 6 bases and the J gene lost 1 base, with 16 bases spanning the gap. CDR1 and CDR2 (germline): SGHTA, FQGTGA. CDR3 protein: CASSLDRSPSYEQYF. The CDR3 DNA is TGTGCCAGCAGTCTCGACCGAAGTCCTTCCTACGAGCAGTACTTC.

J is TRBJ2-7 and V is TRBV7-8, with D perhaps being TRBD1 or TRBD2 (5 bases each). The germline gives CDR1 SGHVS, CDR2 FQNEAQ. V was cut by 6 bases and J by 1 base, with 16 bases left in between. The CDR3 length is 15 residues. DNA for the CDR3: TGTGCCAGCAGTTATCCGGGACCGAAGTCCTACGAGCAGTACTTC. Amino acid sequence: CASSYPGPKSYEQYF.

The rearrangement joins TRBV5-1 to TRBJ1-5; D possibly corresponds to TRBD1 (6 bases). Germline assignment: CDR1 SGHRS and CDR2 YFSETQ. This CDR3 spans 15 amino acids. Trimming took 0 bases from V and 6 from J, leaving 13 bases between them. CDR3 protein: CASSLEGGPGQPQHF. In nucleotides, the CDR3 is TGCGCCAGCAGCTTGGAGGGGGGGCCGGGTCAGCCCCAGCATTTT.

V and J are TRBV28 and TRBJ2-2, with 7 bases identical to TRBD1. CDR3 size: 16 residues. The ends lost 6 bases at V and 1 base at J; junction bases unmatched: 8. The germline V gene encodes CDR1 MDHEN and CDR2 SYDVKM. The chain's CDR3 is CASSLPGTENTGELFF. Here the CDR3 DNA reads TGTGCCAGCAGCCTCCCCGGGACAGAGAACACCGGGGAGCTGTTTTTT.

The genes are TRBV5-5 and TRBJ1-2; D is unclear. The CDR3 extends over 14 amino acids. In germline, CDR1 is SGHKS, CDR2 YYEKEE (reference sequence). Trimming stripped 6 bases from V and 1 base from J, with 13 bases between. The CDR3 DNA is TGTGCCAGCACTGGGGAATACTTTAACTATGGCTACACCTTC. Translated: CASTGEYFNYGYTF.

The chain links TRBV20-1 to TRBJ2-7, with 13 bases matching TRBD2. The CDR3 has 17 amino acids. J lost 2 bases, V lost 3 bases, and 10 bases had no gene match. CDR1 and CDR2 (germline): DFQATT, SNEGSKA (reference sequence). The CDR3 loop is CSASGGLAGAPAYEQYF. As DNA, the CDR3 is TGCAGTGCTAGTGGTGGACTAGCGGGAGCCCCAGCCTACGAGCAGTACTTC.